This is a list of T cell receptor beta chains from one sample in a study of T-cell reconstitution after alpha-beta-depleted transplantation in children. Via MiXCR, TCRdb re-called the PCR reads, giving one row per CDR3 protein. The table lists hundreds of thousands of distinct CDR3 sequences, over 9.5% of them singletons. Source: PBMCs from the stem cell graft donor, taken from the stem cell graft. The receptors stem from a human donor who donated a stem cell graft to a child with acute myeloid leukemia. The CDR3 runs from the conserved cysteine through the conserved F or W. The order of the fields is V gene, D gene, clone size, J gene, CDR3 DNA, CDR3 protein. The D gene is left open where the match is weak. Only part of the rows carry a size: once, few, many, or a class if the clone is expanded.

TRBV9	NA	many	TRBJ2-1	TGTGCCAGCAGCGTAGGGGGGACCTACAATGAGCAGTTCTTC	CASSVGGTYNEQFF
TRBV3-1	TRBD2	NA	TRBJ2-1	TGTGCCACCAGCATGGGACTAGCGGGAGGGGGTGAGCAGTTCTTC	CATSMGLAGGGEQFF
TRBV20-1	NA	many	TRBJ1-4	TGCAGTGCTAGAGATGTTGTTCGGGGCTGGAAAAAACTGTTTTTT	CSARDVVRGWKKLFF
TRBV27	NA	NA	TRBJ2-1	TGTGCCAGCACCAAACAGGGTTTCTCCTACAATGAGCAGTTCTTC	CASTKQGFSYNEQFF
TRBV5-1	TRBD2	few	TRBJ2-2	TGCGCCAGCAGCTTGCCGCCTAGCGGCACCGGGGAGCTGTTTTTT	CASSLPPSGTGELFF
TRBV10-3	NA	few	TRBJ2-2	TGTGCCATCAGTGAGGAGGCAGCAAACACCGGGGAGCTGTTTTTT	CAISEEAANTGELFF
TRBV6-2/TRBV6-3	TRBD2	few	TRBJ2-5	TGTGCCACCCGGACTAGCGGCACCCAAGAGACCCAGTACTTC	CATRTSGTQETQYF
TRBV29-1	NA	few	TRBJ1-3	TGCAGCACCCGAGTGGCCGCTGGAAACACCATATATTTT	CSTRVAAGNTIYF
TRBV20-1	TRBD2	NA	TRBJ2-1	TGCAGTGCTAGTAGGCTAGCGGGACATGGGCAGTTCTTC	CSASRLAGHGQFF
TRBV6-1	TRBD1	few	TRBJ2-5	TGTGCCAGCAGTGAAGAGGTAGCAGGGGGCCAAGAGACCCAGTACTTC	CASSEEVAGGQETQYF
TRBV14	NA	few	TRBJ2-2	TGTGCCAGCAGCTTATACGGCACCGGGGAGCTGTTTTTT	CASSLYGTGELFF
TRBV18	NA	NA	TRBJ2-5	TGTGCCAGCTCAGGGGAGCTCCAAGAGACCCAGTACTTC	CASSGELQETQYF
TRBV20-1	NA	NA	TRBJ2-7	TGCAGTGCTAGAGATTTGGGGCGGAAGATCTTCTCCTACGAGCAGTACTTC	CSARDLGRKIFSYEQYF
TRBV7-2	NA	many	TRBJ1-1	TGTGCCAGCAGGAGGGGGGCAGGGGCCCGGAACACTGAAGCTTTCTTT	CASRRGAGARNTEAFF
TRBV12-3/TRBV12-4	TRBD1	NA	TRBJ1-3	TGTGCCAGTACGGGACAGGGTAGAAACACCATATATTTT	CASTGQGRNTIYF
TRBV12-3/TRBV12-4	NA	few	TRBJ1-2	TGTGCCAGCAGTTTTTTAGACAGCTTCAACTATGGCTACACCTTC	CASSFLDSFNYGYTF
TRBV11-2	TRBD2	NA	TRBJ2-3	TGTGCCAGCAGCGTCACGTCCGGGACTAGCGGGTTACACACAGATACGCAGTATTTT	CASSVTSGTSGLHTDTQYF
TRBV10-3	TRBD1	NA	TRBJ1-1	TGTGCCATCAACACAGGGGGCCTGAACACTGAAGCTTTCTTT	CAINTGGLNTEAFF
TRBV28	TRBD1	many	TRBJ2-1	TGTGCCAGCAGTTGGGCCGGGACAGGGTATGTAGATGAGCAGTTCTTC	CASSWAGTGYVDEQFF
TRBV27	TRBD1	NA	TRBJ2-7	TGTGCCAGCAGTTGGGACAGGGGGGCCTACGAGCAGTACTTC	CASSWDRGAYEQYF
TRBV28	NA	few	TRBJ2-3	TGTGCCAGCAGGACAGATACGCAGTATTTT	CASRTDTQYF
TRBV3-1	NA	many	TRBJ2-7	TGTGCCAGCAGCAAGGAAGCCTACGAGCAGTACTTC	CASSKEAYEQYF
TRBV25-1	NA	many	TRBJ2-7	TGTGCCAGCAGTGAAATAGGGAATCACTACGAGCAGTACTTC	CASSEIGNHYEQYF
TRBV5-1	NA	few	TRBJ2-6	TGCGCCAGCAGCTTCCCCGACAGGCTCTCTGGGGCCAACGTCCTGACTTTC	CASSFPDRLSGANVLTF
TRBV28	NA	few	TRBJ2-7	TGTGCCAGCAGTTCCCAAGCAGCTCCAGGATCCTACGAGCAGTACTTC	CASSSQAAPGSYEQYF
TRBV7-2	TRBD1	many	TRBJ2-1	TGTGCCAGCAGCGCCGACAGGGGCACTGAGCAGTTCTTC	CASSADRGTEQFF
TRBV29-1	NA	few	TRBJ1-5	TGCAGCGTCGGGTGGGGGGCGGATCAGCCCCAGCATTTT	CSVGWGADQPQHF
TRBV28	NA	many	TRBJ2-5	TGTGCCAGCAGTTTAAGATCTGCGCGTCCCTGGGAGACCCAGTACTTC	CASSLRSARPWETQYF
TRBV7-9	TRBD1	many	TRBJ1-2	TGTGCCAGCAGCTTAGCGCTAAGACAGGGTCACTATGGCTACACCTTC	CASSLALRQGHYGYTF
TRBV28	TRBD1	NA	TRBJ1-6	TGTGCCAGCAGCCCCGGACAGGGATTCTCCTATAATTCACCCCTCCACTTT	CASSPGQGFSYNSPLHF
TRBV29-1	NA	many	TRBJ2-7	TGCAGCGTTGCTGGGGCTCTAACCGGCAATCTCGAGCAGTACTTC	CSVAGALTGNLEQYF
TRBV10-3	TRBD2	many	TRBJ2-3	TGTGCCATCGAGGGTAGCGGGGATACGCAGTATTTT	CAIEGSGDTQYF
TRBV12-3/TRBV12-4	NA	NA	TRBJ2-1	TGTGCCAGCAGGTTTATGGGGTTCAATGAGCAGTTCTTC	CASRFMGFNEQFF